This T cell receptor (beta chain) was captured by sequencing in a study of beta chain features in type 1 diabetes. The CDR3 has 16 residues. The sample holds a few counts of this clone. The entirety of the isolated RNA underwent reverse transcription, so expressed TCRB transcripts were sequenced. The assay was immunoSEQ multiplex PCR, and TCRdb's table has in-frame clones only and misses some. Among over 300,000 clones listed, roughly 8% were seen once. Sequencing was performed on central memory CD4+ T cells from blood. The chain joins TRBV21-1 to TRBJ2-4; the table names TRBD2, a call not compared with the DNA. TRBV21-1 is assigned pseudogene status. This clonotype was obtained from a woman in her late teens or twenties in good health. CDR3 coding DNA: TGTGCCAGCAGCCCTCTAGCGGGAGGGACCAAAAACATTCAGTACTTC. Translation gives CASSPLAGGTKNIQYF.